These 17 T cell receptor beta chains were all obtained from the same sample, sequenced in a study of cytomegalovirus exposure and HLA in healthy donors. Use of 60 Vbeta and 13 Jbeta primers characterized the PCR. TCRdb's table, derived via immunoSEQ multiplex PCR, lists solely in-frame clones and lacks some. Of 150,000 to 200,000 clones listed, around 79% are singletons. The sample taken for sequencing was PBMCs. The source is a male donor in good health and CMV-seropositive.

The chain employs TRBV5-6 and TRBJ2-6; weak D call: TRBD2 (6 bases). Germline CDR1 and CDR2: SGHDT and YYEEEE. This CDR3 comprises 17 residues. Trimming cost V 3 bases and J 0 bases, with 13 bases left between them. The CDR3 region is CASSSEGQFSGANVLTF. CDR3 nucleotide sequence: TGTGCCAGCAGCTCGGAGGGCCAATTCTCTGGGGCCAACGTCCTGACTTTC. Full variable domain (outside the CDR3, taken from reference TRBV5-6 and TRBJ2-6): DAGVTQSPTHLIKTRGQQVTLRCSPKSGHDTVSWYQQALGQGPQFIFQYYEEEERQRGNFPDRFSGHQFPNYSSELNVNALLLGDSALYLCASSSEGQFSGANVLTFGAGSRLTVL.

The chain is built from TRBV12-5 and TRBJ2-7; D is possibly TRBD1 (6 bases). Germline CDR1 and CDR2: LGHNT and FRNRAP. The CDR3 has 15 amino acids. V was cut by 6 bases and J by 0 bases, with 15 bases left in between. CDR3 protein: CASGKDRRLSYEQYF. Here the CDR3 DNA reads TGTGCTAGTGGAAAAGACAGGAGACTCTCCTACGAGCAGTACTTC. Supplemented by reference TRBV12-5 and TRBJ2-7, the full variable domain reads DARVTQTPRHKVTEMGQEVTMRCQPILGHNTVFWYRQTMMQGLELLAYFRNRAPLDDSGMPKDRFSAEMPDATLATLKIQPSEPRDSAVYFCASGKDRRLSYEQYFGPGTRLTVT.

The genes are TRBV25-1 and TRBJ1-1; weak D call: TRBD1 (6 bases). V shed 5 bases and J shed 3 bases, with 13 bases lying between them. Germline CDR1 is MGHDK and CDR2 is SYGVNS. This CDR3 region has 14 residues. CDR3 bases: TGTGCCAGCAGTAGCCTAGGGGGGGACACTGAAGCTTTCTTT. Translating gives CASSSLGGDTEAFF.

CDR3: CASSRPTGGVNTDTQYF. DNA of the CDR3: TGTGCCAGCAGCCGTCCCACTGGCGGCGTTAACACAGATACGCAGTATTTT. V usage is TRBV13 and J usage is TRBJ2-3; D uncertain. Trimming cost V 5 bases and J 2 bases, with 20 bases left between them. There are 17 residues in the CDR3. Germline assignment: CDR1 PRHDT and CDR2 FYEKMQ (reference sequence).

This clone was recorded a few times. Different DNA sequences within this sample yield the same CDR3. The chain uses TRBV6-5 and TRBJ1-1, with D perhaps TRBD1 (6 bases). In germline, CDR1 is MNHEY, CDR2 SVGAGI. V lost 6 bases and J lost 5, with 10 bases in between. The CDR3 runs 12 residues. In nucleotides, the CDR3 is TGTGCCAGCAGACAGGGCGGAACTGAAGCTTTCTTT. Translating it yields CASRQGGTEAFF.

This clone was observed a handful of times. The V and J genes are TRBV4-1 and TRBJ1-2; D possibly corresponds to TRBD1 (6 bases). This CDR3 comprises 15 residues. V lost 0 bases and J lost 3, with 11 bases in between. CDR1 MGHRA and CDR2 YSYEKL come from the germline V gene. CDR3 DNA: TGCGCCAGCAGCCAAGAGGGCGGGGGGCACTATGGCTACACCTTC. Protein: CASSQEGGGHYGYTF.

The rearrangement joins TRBV5-1 to TRBJ1-3; D not resolved. V shed 5 bases and J shed 3 bases, with 15 bases lying between them. Germline assignment: CDR1 SGHRS and CDR2 YFSETQ. The CDR3 spans 15 residues. This CDR3 is CASSQDRLDGNTIYF. CDR3 DNA sequence: TGCGCCAGCAGTCAAGATAGACTAGATGGAAACACCATATATTTT.

This chain links TRBV7-9 with TRBJ2-6; 7 bases are a match to TRBD1. J lost 10 bases, V lost 5 bases, and 8 bases had no gene match. The CDR3 extends over 14 amino acids. Per germline, CDR1 SEHNR and CDR2 FQNEAQ (reference sequence). The CDR3 is CASSTWDSGNVLTF. CDR3 nucleotides: TGTGCCAGCAGCACCTGGGACAGCGGTAACGTCCTGACTTTC.

The chain joins TRBV30 to TRBJ1-4, with D perhaps TRBD1 (5 bases). Trimming stripped 3 bases from V and 0 bases from J, with 11 bases between. The CDR3 contains 15 residues. Per the germline V gene, CDR1 is GTSNPN and CDR2 is SVGIG (reference sequence). CDR3 coding DNA: TGTGCCTGGAGCCAAACAGGCGCAACTAATGAAAAACTGTTTTTT. Amino acid sequence: CAWSQTGATNEKLFF.

The chain couples TRBV6-1 to TRBJ2-1; the D is unclear. The CDR3 loop spans 13 amino acids. CDR1 is MNHNS and CDR2 is SASEGT in the germline V gene. Trimming shortened V by 8 bases and J by 4 bases, and 12 bases separated the two germline ends. The CDR3 loop reads CASRSGSYNEQFF. CDR3 nucleotide sequence: TGTGCCAGCCGATCCGGGTCGTACAATGAGCAGTTCTTC.

This clone was counted a single time. This chain uses TRBV4-3 with TRBJ2-2, with 8 bases lining up with TRBD2. The ends lost 1 base at V and 5 bases at J; junction bases unmatched: 6. Germline CDR1 LGHNA, CDR2 YSLEER. There are 16 residues in the CDR3. The CDR3 sequence is CASSQVAGGDTGELFF. CDR3 nucleotide sequence: TGCGCCAGCAGCCAAGTTGCCGGGGGGGATACCGGGGAGCTGTTTTTT.

This clone was observed a handful of times. This CDR3 is also generated by other DNA sequences in the sample. The V call is TRBV2, the J call TRBJ2-7, with TRBD2 matching 8 bases. There are 12 residues in the CDR3. Germline V gene lookup returns CDR1 SNHLY and CDR2 FYNNEI. J lost 7 bases, V lost 6 bases, and 5 bases had no gene match. In DNA form, the CDR3 reads TGTGCCAGCAGAGGACTAGCTGGGGAGCAGTACTTC. Translated: CASRGLAGEQYF.

In DNA, the CDR3 is TGCGCCAGCAGCCACAGCGGGGGGGCCACAGAGACCCAGTACTTC. Its translation is CASSHSGGATETQYF. The chain has TRBV4-1 and TRBJ2-5, with 10 bases lining up with TRBD2. From germline, CDR1 is MGHRA and CDR2 YSYEKL. V lost 3 bases and J lost 4; bases outside the gene matches: 5. The CDR3 sequence is 15 residues long.

The chain recombines TRBV15 with TRBJ1-5, with 12 bases aligning to TRBD1. V was pared by 3 bases and J by 5 bases, with 8 bases of the junction left unmatched. Germline V lookup: CDR1 LNHNV, CDR2 YYDKDF (reference sequence). The length of the CDR3 is 17 residues. The CDR3 sequence: CATSSIPGTGGDQPQHF. DNA for the CDR3: TGTGCCACCAGCAGCATCCCCGGGACAGGGGGCGATCAGCCCCAGCATTTT.

The chain couples TRBV6-6 to TRBJ2-7; TRBD2 is a possible D gene (6 bases). V was cut by 6 bases and J by 2 bases, with 14 bases left in between. The CDR3 length is 14 residues. Germline V gene lookup returns CDR1 MNHNY and CDR2 SVGAGI (reference sequence). CDR3 protein: CASRSTRAPYEQYF. The CDR3 DNA reads TGTGCCAGCAGATCGACTAGGGCCCCCTACGAGCAGTACTTC.

V gene TRBV4-3 combines with J gene TRBJ2-1, with TRBD1 matching over 7 bases. The CDR3 has 15 residues. J gave up 5 bases and V 0 bases, and 4 bases lay outside the gene matches. Germline values: CDR1 LGHNA, CDR2 YSLEER. The CDR3 protein is CASSQEGQSDNEQFF. CDR3 coding DNA: TGCGCCAGCAGCCAAGAGGGACAGAGCGACAATGAGCAGTTCTTC.

The J gene is TRBJ1-4, the V gene TRBV7-9; D may be TRBD1 (6 bases). With 5 bases removed from V and 6 bases from J, the gap between germline ends came to 16 bases. The CDR3 extends over 15 amino acids. Germline CDR1 reads SEHNR; CDR2 reads FQNEAQ (reference sequence). The CDR3 protein is CASSLGHRGYEKLFF. The CDR3 region has the DNA TGTGCCAGCAGCCTGGGACACCGAGGATATGAAAAACTGTTTTTT.